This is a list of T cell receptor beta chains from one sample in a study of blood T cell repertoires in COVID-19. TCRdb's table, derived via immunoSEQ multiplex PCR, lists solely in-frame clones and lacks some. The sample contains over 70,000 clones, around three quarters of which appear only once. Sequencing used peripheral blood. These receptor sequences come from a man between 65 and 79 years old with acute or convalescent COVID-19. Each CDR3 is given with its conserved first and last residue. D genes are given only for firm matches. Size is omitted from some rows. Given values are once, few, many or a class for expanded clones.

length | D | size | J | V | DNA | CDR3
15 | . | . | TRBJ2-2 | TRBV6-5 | TGTGCCAGCAGCACCGGGACAATGAACACCGGGGAGCTGTTTTTT | CASSTGTMNTGELFF
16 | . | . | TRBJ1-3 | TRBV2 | TGTGCCAGCAGTGTCGAGGGACTCGTGTCTGGAAACACCATATATTTT | CASSVEGLVSGNTIYF
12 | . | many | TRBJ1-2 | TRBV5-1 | TGCGCCAGCAGCCCAGGCAGAGATGGCTACACCTTC | CASSPGRDGYTF
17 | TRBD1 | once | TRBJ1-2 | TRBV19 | TGTGCCAGTAGTTTCCGGACAGGGGCTGGCGGTAACTATGGCTACACCTTC | CASSFRTGAGGNYGYTF
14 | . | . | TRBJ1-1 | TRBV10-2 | TGCGCCAGCAGTGAAAACAGGGCGTACACTGAAGCTTTCTTT | CASSENRAYTEAFF
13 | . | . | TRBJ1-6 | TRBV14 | TGTGCCAGCAGCGGGGGCGGGCGATCACCCCTCCACTTT | CASSGGGRSPLHF
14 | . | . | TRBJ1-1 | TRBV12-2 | TGTGCAAGTCGCCGCGTACGGGAGAACACTGAAGCTTTCTTT | CASRRVRENTEAFF
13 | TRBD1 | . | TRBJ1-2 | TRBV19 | TGTGCCAGTAGTAGAGGACAGGGCTATGGCTACACCTTC | CASSRGQGYGYTF
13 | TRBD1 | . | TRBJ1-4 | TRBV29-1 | TGCAGCGTAACAGGGGGCGGAAATGAAAAACTGTTTTTT | CSVTGGGNEKLFF
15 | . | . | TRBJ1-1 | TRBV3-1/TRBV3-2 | TGTGCCAGCAGCCTCAAGAGGGGGGGAGGGACTGAAGCTTTCTTT | CASSLKRGGGTEAFF
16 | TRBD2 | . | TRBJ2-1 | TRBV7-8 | TGTGCCAGCAGCTTAGTGACTAGCGGGATCTACAATGAGCAGTTCTTC | CASSLVTSGIYNEQFF
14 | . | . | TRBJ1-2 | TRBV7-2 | TGTGCCAGCAGCTTAGATTCTTTCGGCTATGGCTACACCTTC | CASSLDSFGYGYTF
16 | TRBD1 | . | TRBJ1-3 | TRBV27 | TGTGCCAGCAGTTCGGACAGGGGCATCTCTGGAAACACCATATATTTT | CASSSDRGISGNTIYF
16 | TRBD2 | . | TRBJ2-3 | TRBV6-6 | TGTGCCAGCAGTTACGGGGCGGGGGGCTCGTCAGATACGCAGTATTTT | CASSYGAGGSSDTQYF
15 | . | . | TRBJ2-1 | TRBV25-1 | TGTGCCAGCAGTGAATATTGGGAGCAGGACAATGAGCAGTTCTTC | CASSEYWEQDNEQFF
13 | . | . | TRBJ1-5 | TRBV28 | TGTGCCAGCATAGACCAGGTCAATCAGCCCCAGCATTTT | CASIDQVNQPQHF
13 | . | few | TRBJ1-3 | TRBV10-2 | TGCGCCAGCAGTGAGCCAACTGGAAACACCATATATTTT | CASSEPTGNTIYF
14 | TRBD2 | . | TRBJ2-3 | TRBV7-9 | TGTGCCAGCAGGACTAGCGGGGGAACAGATACGCAGTATTTT | CASRTSGGTDTQYF
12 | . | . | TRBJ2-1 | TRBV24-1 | TGTGCCACCAGTGGCGCGGCACCAAAGCAGTTCTTC | CATSGAAPKQFF
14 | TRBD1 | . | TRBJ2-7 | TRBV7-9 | TGTGCCAGCAGTCAGGACAGGGCCCCCTACGAGCAGTACTTC | CASSQDRAPYEQYF
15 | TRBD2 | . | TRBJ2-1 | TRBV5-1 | TGCGCCAGCAGCTTGGAGCTAGCGGGAGACTATGAGCAGTTCTTC | CASSLELAGDYEQFF
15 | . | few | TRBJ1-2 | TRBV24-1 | TGTGCCACCAGGGGATCAGGGGAAGGTGGCTATGGCTACACCTTC | CATRGSGEGGYGYTF